These 16 T cell receptor beta chains originate from one sample sequenced in a study of CD8+ T cells in alopecia areata. Sequencing used cDNA as its template, made by extracting RNA and reverse transcribing it. Clones were read by immunoSEQ multiplex PCR, and TCRdb kept only the in-frame ones, dropping some. The profile shows 90,000 to 120,000 clones, less than 90% of them singletons. As for treatment: oral pan-JAK inhibitor, 5-10 mg twice daily. The specimen comprised CD8+ T cells sorted from blood, sampled at week 24, from a patient treated with tofacitinib. The receptor set was obtained from a human donor with alopecia areata.

This chain connects TRBV7-2 to TRBJ1-1; 7 bases match TRBD1. The CDR3 has 15 amino acids. CDR1 is SGHTA, CDR2 FQGNSA, per germline. The trim removed 1 base at V and 1 base at J, leaving 3 bases unmatched. CDR3 nucleotides: TGTGCCAGCAGCTTAGTAGAGGGGGCGAACACTGAAGCTTTCTTT. It yields the protein CASSLVEGANTEAFF.

The chain couples TRBV6-6 to TRBJ1-6, with D possibly being TRBD1 (6 bases). The CDR3 loop spans 14 amino acids. The ends were cut back, 6 bases at V and 6 bases at J, with 12 bases in the middle. The germline gives CDR1 MNHNY, CDR2 SVGAGI (reference sequence). The CDR3 protein is CASSEGGGNSPLHF. DNA for the CDR3: TGTGCCAGCAGCGAGGGAGGGGGTAATTCACCCCTCCACTTT.

The rearrangement uses TRBV29-1 and TRBJ1-1; possibly TRBD1 for D (6 bases). The CDR3 totals 12 residues. Trimming took off 5 bases at V and 4 bases at J, with 11 bases between the two ends. Looked up from germline, CDR1 is SQVTM and CDR2 is ANQGSEA. CDR3 sequence reads: CSVYQGSTEAFF. In DNA form, the CDR3 reads TGCAGCGTTTATCAGGGGTCCACTGAAGCTTTCTTT.

The chain recombines TRBV9 with TRBJ1-4; D is perhaps TRBD1 (5 bases). The length of the CDR3 is 14 residues. Trimming removed 7 bases at V and 6 bases at J, with 16 bases between. CDR1 and CDR2 from the germline V gene are SGDLS and YYNGEE. The CDR3 region is CASGGEPGDEKLFF. CDR3 nucleotide sequence: TGTGCCAGCGGGGGGGAGCCCGGAGATGAAAAACTGTTTTTT.

This clone was observed once. The rearrangement uses TRBV9 and TRBJ1-1; perhaps TRBD1 as D (5 bases). Germline CDR1 and CDR2: SGDLS and YYNGEE. CDR3 length: 13 residues. V lost 4 bases and J 10 bases, leaving 17 bases between the germline ends. CDR3: CASSPRWGDPAFF. CDR3 DNA sequence: TGTGCCAGCAGCCCCCGTTGGGGGGACCCAGCTTTCTTT.

The chain couples TRBV5-4 to TRBJ2-1, with D possibly being TRBD1 or TRBD2 (5 bases each). The germline gives CDR1 SGHNT, CDR2 YYREEE (reference sequence). Trimming pared 3 bases from V and 6 bases from J, leaving 22 bases between. The CDR3 covers 17 residues. The CDR3 loop reads CASSSLSLGDLGNEQFF. The CDR3 DNA reads as TGTGCCAGCAGCTCCCTGAGTTTAGGGGACCTTGGCAATGAGCAGTTCTTC.

The rearrangement links TRBV2 to TRBJ1-5, with 7 bases identical to TRBD1. Germline values: CDR1 SNHLY, CDR2 FYNNEI. Losses at the gene ends were 6 bases for V and 3 bases for J; bases not matched to a gene: 8. The CDR3 runs to 15 residues. The CDR3 reads CASSARDSSNQPQHF. As DNA, the CDR3 is TGTGCCAGCAGCGCGCGGGACAGCTCCAATCAGCCCCAGCATTTT.

This clone has just one count. The chain joins TRBV7-9 to TRBJ2-1, with D possibly matching TRBD2 (6 bases). Per germline, CDR1 SEHNR and CDR2 FQNEAQ (reference sequence). Trimming stripped 1 base from V and 7 bases from J, with 14 bases between. The length of the CDR3 is 15 residues. CDR3 protein: CASSLVLRGQNEQFF. The CDR3 nucleotides are TGTGCCAGCAGCTTAGTCCTGCGGGGCCAGAATGAGCAGTTCTTC.

The rearrangement joins TRBV11-3 to TRBJ1-2; tentative D call: TRBD1 (5 bases). Looked up from germline, CDR1 is SGHNT and CDR2 is YENEEA. The V end was cut by 5 bases, the J end by 4 bases, with 14 bases between. The CDR3 has 14 residues. CDR3 region: CASSRAGEFYGYTF. The CDR3 DNA sequence: TGTGCCAGCAGCCGTGCGGGGGAATTCTATGGCTACACCTTC.

The CDR3 DNA sequence: TGTGCCAGCAGCTTAGCCCGCGGGGTTCAAGAGACCCAGTACTTC. Translated, it gives CASSLARGVQETQYF. The gene calls are TRBV7-9 and TRBJ2-5, with D maybe TRBD2 (6 bases). From germline, CDR1 is SEHNR and CDR2 FQNEAQ (reference sequence). The CDR3 length is 15 residues. Trimming shortened V by 0 bases and J by 2 bases, and 10 bases separated the two germline ends.

This clone has more than one count but fewer than ten. The J gene is TRBJ2-1, the V gene TRBV4-3, with TRBD2 matching over 10 bases. The V segment lost 0 bases and the J segment 12 bases; nucleotides outside the gene matches: 14. CDR3 length: 17 amino acids. Germline V gives CDR1 LGHNA, CDR2 YSLEER. CDR3 protein: CASSQDFIAGGPIPQFF. DNA for the CDR3: TGCGCCAGCAGCCAAGACTTCATAGCGGGGGGCCCAATCCCGCAGTTCTTC.

The V and J genes are TRBV9 and TRBJ2-7, with a possible D match to TRBD2 (6 bases). V shed 4 bases and J shed 1 base, with 12 bases lying between them. The CDR3 covers 14 residues. CDR1 is SGDLS, CDR2 YYNGEE, per germline. In nucleotides, the CDR3 is TGTGCCAGCAGCCCCACCGGGGGTTCCTACGAGCAGTACTTC. Translated, it gives CASSPTGGSYEQYF.

The rearrangement uses TRBV19 and TRBJ2-7, with D perhaps matching TRBD2 (6 bases). Germline V gene sequence: CDR1 LNHDA, CDR2 SQIVND (reference sequence). CDR3 length equals 15 residues. Trimming stripped 3 bases from V and 2 bases from J, with 14 bases between. The DNA for the CDR3 is TGTGCCAGTAGTATCCGAGTAGGAGGGGCCTACGAGCAGTACTTC. Protein sequence: CASSIRVGGAYEQYF.

The table lists this clone with a few counts. V and J are TRBV30 and TRBJ2-7; no definite D call. CDR1 is GTSNPN and CDR2 is SVGIG in the germline V gene (reference sequence). Between the trimmed V and J ends, which lost 3 bases and 6 bases, there was a span of 12 bases. The CDR3 has 12 amino acids. CDR3 amino acids: CAWRDNSPEQYF. The CDR3 DNA sequence: TGTGCCTGGAGAGACAATTCTCCCGAGCAGTACTTC. Together with reference TRBV30 and TRBJ2-7, the CDR3 gives the full variable domain: SQTIHQWPATLVQPVGSPLSLECTVEGTSNPNLYWYRQAAGRGLQLLFYSVGIGQISSEVPQNLSASRPQDRQFILSSKKLLLSDSGFYLCAWRDNSPEQYFGPGTRLTVT.

The chain recombines TRBV6-6 with TRBJ1-1, with 8 positions matching TRBD1. Unmatched junction bases numbered 9, after V lost 4 bases and J lost 5 bases. CDR3 length: 15 residues. Per germline, CDR1 MNHNY and CDR2 SVGAGI (reference sequence). The CDR3 DNA reads TGTGCCAGCAGTTCGCCCGGACAGGGTCAGACTGAAGCTTTCTTT. This sequence encodes CASSSPGQGQTEAFF.

This sequence joins TRBV9 and TRBJ2-7; D gene ambiguous. This CDR3 has 13 amino acids. Germline V gene data show CDR1 as SGDLS and CDR2 as YYNGEE. V was clipped by 0 bases and J by 5 bases, with 9 bases between them. The CDR3 reads CASSVGIGNEQYF. Written as DNA, the CDR3 is TGTGCCAGCAGCGTAGGGATAGGTAACGAGCAGTACTTC.